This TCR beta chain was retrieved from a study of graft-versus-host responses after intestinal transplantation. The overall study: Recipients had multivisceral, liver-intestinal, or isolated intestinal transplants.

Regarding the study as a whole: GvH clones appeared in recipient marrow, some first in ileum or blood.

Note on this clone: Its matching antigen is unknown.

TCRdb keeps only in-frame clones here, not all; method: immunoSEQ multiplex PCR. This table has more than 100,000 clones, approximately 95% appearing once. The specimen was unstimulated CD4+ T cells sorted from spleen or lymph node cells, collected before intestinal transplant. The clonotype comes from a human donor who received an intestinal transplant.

As DNA, the CDR3 is TGTGCCAGCAGTTACTCGCGGGACAGGGCGTACGAGCAGTACTTC. The encoded protein is CASSYSRDRAYEQYF. The V gene is TRBV6-5, the J gene TRBJ2-7, with 9 bases that match TRBD1. Germline V lookup: CDR1 MNHEY, CDR2 SVGAGI. The CDR3 has 15 amino acids. V trimming: 0 bases; J trimming: 4 bases; junction bases outside the gene matches: 4.